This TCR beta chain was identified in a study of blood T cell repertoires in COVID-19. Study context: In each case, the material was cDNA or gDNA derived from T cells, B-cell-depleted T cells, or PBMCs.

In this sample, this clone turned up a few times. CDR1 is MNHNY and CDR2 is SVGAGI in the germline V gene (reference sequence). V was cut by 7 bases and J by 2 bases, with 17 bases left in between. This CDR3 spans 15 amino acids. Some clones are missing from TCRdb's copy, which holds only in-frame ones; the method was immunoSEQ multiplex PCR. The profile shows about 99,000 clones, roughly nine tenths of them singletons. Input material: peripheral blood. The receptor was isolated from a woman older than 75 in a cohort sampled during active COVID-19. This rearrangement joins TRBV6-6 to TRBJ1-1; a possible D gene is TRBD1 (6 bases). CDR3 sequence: CASTVTRGGNTEAFF. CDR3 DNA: TGTGCCAGCACCGTCACTCGAGGGGGAAACACTGAAGCTTTCTTT.